Below are 6 T cell receptor beta chains sequenced from a single sample in a study of cytomegalovirus exposure and HLA in healthy donors. Sequencing used immunoSEQ multiplex PCR; TCRdb keeps in-frame clones, though not all of them. The sample has more than 150,000 clones, 85% to 90% seen once. The sequencing input was PBMCs. Receptors were obtained from a man between 18 and 35 years old in good health and CMV-seronegative.

The chain has TRBV6-6 and TRBJ2-3; perhaps TRBD2 as D (5 bases). The CDR3 has 13 residues. Germline V gene sequence: CDR1 MNHNY, CDR2 SVGAGI (reference sequence). Deletions cut 6 bases from V and 4 bases from J, with 11 bases between. CDR3: CASSHGVSDTQYF. As DNA, the CDR3 is TGTGCCAGCAGCCACGGGGTCTCAGATACGCAGTATTTT.

The V gene is TRBV6-1, the J gene TRBJ2-7; TRBD2 aligns across 7 bases. The germline gives CDR1 MNHNS, CDR2 SASEGT. Trimming took 6 bases from V and 6 from J; bases not matched to a gene: 11. This CDR3 contains 14 residues. CDR3 sequence reads: CASRTRTSGGEQYV. The DNA for the CDR3 is TGTGCCAGCAGGACCCGAACATCGGGGGGCGAGCAGTACGTC.

The chain recombines TRBV11-2 with TRBJ2-7; weak D call: TRBD2 (5 bases). Trimming shortened V by 3 bases and J by 4 bases, and 7 bases separated the two germline ends. The V gene's germline CDR1 is SGHAT and CDR2 FQNNGV. This CDR3 contains 12 residues. The CDR3 DNA follows: TGTGCCAGCAGCTTGGGAGAGTACGAGCAGTACTTC. Protein: CASSLGEYEQYF.

The rearrangement joins TRBV13 to TRBJ2-5; tentative D call: TRBD1 (6 bases). V shed 0 bases and J shed 1 base, with 9 bases lying between them. The CDR3 is 15 amino acids. The germline V gene encodes CDR1 PRHDT and CDR2 FYEKMQ (reference sequence). DNA for the CDR3: TGTGCCAGCAGCTTAGGTCAGGGGAGCCAAGAGACCCAGTACTTC. Translated, it gives CASSLGQGSQETQYF.

The CDR3 region is CASRQPKGAGEVGQFF. DNA of the CDR3: TGTGCCAGCAGACAACCTAAGGGGGCAGGGGAGGTTGGTCAGTTCTTC. The chain has TRBV2 and TRBJ2-1; a possible D gene is TRBD1 (7 bases). Between the trimmed V and J ends, which lost 6 bases and 13 bases, there was a span of 28 bases. Germline V gene lookup returns CDR1 SNHLY and CDR2 FYNNEI. The CDR3 has 16 residues.

J is TRBJ2-4 and V is TRBV28; 10 nucleotides align to TRBD2. The germline gives CDR1 MDHEN, CDR2 SYDVKM. Losses at the gene ends were 6 bases for V and 4 bases for J; bases not matched to a gene: 9. The CDR3 runs 16 residues. The CDR3 sequence: CASSSLLAGFKNIQYF. The CDR3 region has the DNA TGTGCCAGCAGCAGCCTACTAGCGGGGTTTAAAAACATTCAGTACTTC. Together with reference TRBV28 and TRBJ2-4, the CDR3 gives the full variable domain: DVKVTQSSRYLVKRTGEKVFLECVQDMDHENMFWYRQDPGLGLRLIYFSYDVKMKEKGDIPEGYSVSREKKERFSLILESASTNQTSMYLCASSSLLAGFKNIQYFGAGTRLSVL.